Below, 24 T cell receptor beta chains from the same sample are listed, as sequenced in a study of cytomegalovirus exposure and HLA in healthy donors. Use of 60 Vbeta and 13 Jbeta primers characterized the PCR. The repertoire was sequenced with immunoSEQ multiplex PCR; TCRdb's copy has only in-frame clones and lacks some. This sample has approximately 200,000 clones, with around three quarters found just once. Sample: PBMCs. The receptors derive from a woman aged 25 to 39 in good health and CMV-seropositive.

This clone occurred a few times. The CDR3 DNA reads as TGTGCCAGCAGCAAAGTAGAGAAACAGCTTAAGGCAGCCATCCACGAGCAGTACTTC. This translates into CASSKVEKQLKAAIHEQYF. The rearrangement joins TRBV21-1 to TRBJ2-7; no check of the table's D call, TRBD1, against the DNA was made. TRBV21-1 is assigned pseudogene status. This CDR3 region has 19 residues.

The CDR3 DNA reads TGTGCCTGGAGTGTAATAGGGGCCCCGAACTATGGCTACACCTTC. Translated, it gives CAWSVIGAPNYGYTF. The chain links TRBV30 to TRBJ1-2, with D possibly being TRBD1 (5 bases). CDR3 length: 15 residues. Per germline, CDR1 GTSNPN and CDR2 SVGIG (reference sequence). V was clipped by 0 bases and J by 2 bases, with 13 bases between them. The complete variable domain, with remaining parts taken from reference TRBV30 and TRBJ1-2, reads SQTIHQWPATLVQPVGSPLSLECTVEGTSNPNLYWYRQAAGRGLQLLFYSVGIGQISSEVPQNLSASRPQDRQFILSSKKLLLSDSGFYLCAWSVIGAPNYGYTFGSGTRLTVV.

The rearrangement joins TRBV5-4 to TRBJ1-2; D is possibly TRBD1 (5 bases). Trimming removed 2 bases from V and 5 bases from J, with 25 bases in between. This CDR3 has 18 residues. From germline, CDR1 is SGHNT and CDR2 YYREEE (reference sequence). CDR3 in amino acids: CASSLRFGGRQMGYGYTF. In DNA form, the CDR3 reads TGTGCCAGCAGCTTACGATTCGGGGGACGGCAGATGGGATATGGCTACACCTTC.

The chain links TRBV5-5 to TRBJ1-1; a weak D match, TRBD1 (5 bases). V was clipped by 2 bases and J by 3 bases, with 11 bases between them. The CDR3 spans 14 residues. CDR1 is SGHKS and CDR2 is YYEKEE in the germline V gene (reference sequence). The DNA for the CDR3 is TGTGCCAGCAGCTTCGATGGGGGGTACACTGAAGCTTTCTTT. It is translated as CASSFDGGYTEAFF.

The genes are TRBV7-6 and TRBJ2-2, with TRBD2 matching over 16 bases. V gave up 5 bases and J gave up 0 bases; unmatched junction bases: 9. Germline CDR1 and CDR2: SGHVS and FNYEAQ. This CDR3 has 20 amino acids. CDR3 bases: TGTGCCAGCAGCCGACCGGGACTAGCGGGGGGGCTCGCGAACACCGGGGAGCTGTTTTTT. Encoded protein: CASSRPGLAGGLANTGELFF. Based on the CDR3 plus reference TRBV7-6 and TRBJ2-2, the full variable domain is GAGVSQSPRYKVTKRGQDVALRCDPISGHVSLYWYRQALGQGPEFLTYFNYEAQQDKSGLPNDRFSAERPEGSISTLTIQRTEQRDSAMYRCASSRPGLAGGLANTGELFFGEGSRLTVL.

This clone came up a few times. At one end, the junction sequence differs from germline, possibly due to a read error. V and J are TRBV10-3 and TRBJ2-7; D not resolved. CDR1 and CDR2 (germline): ENHRY, SYGVKD. The CDR3 has 14 amino acids. The CDR3 reads CASSYAASSYEQYF. CDR3 DNA: TGTGCCAGCAGTTACGCAGCTAGCTCCTACGAGCAGTACTTC.

This clone was seen once. V is TRBV6-6 and J is TRBJ1-1; the D gene is possibly TRBD1 (5 bases). The V end was cut by 0 bases, the J end by 7 bases, with 15 bases between. Germline CDR1 and CDR2: MNHNY and SVGAGI (reference sequence). The CDR3 is 15 amino acids. This chain's CDR3 is CASSYSGRVGREAFF. CDR3 DNA: TGTGCCAGCAGTTACTCGGGCAGGGTGGGGCGTGAAGCTTTCTTT.

J is TRBJ1-1 and V is TRBV7-9, with a possible D match to TRBD1 (5 bases). V was shortened by 4 bases and J by 2 bases, with 11 bases between the two germline ends. The CDR3 runs to 14 residues. Germline CDR1 reads SEHNR; CDR2 reads FQNEAQ (reference sequence). Here the CDR3 DNA reads TGTGCCAGCAGCTCTCGGACACTAAACACTGAAGCTTTCTTT. As protein: CASSSRTLNTEAFF.

This clone was recorded a few times. The CDR3 loop is CASSLTGNTIYF. The CDR3 DNA sequence: TGTGCCAGCAGCCTTACTGGAAACACCATATATTTT. This chain connects TRBV7-9 to TRBJ1-3; D is uncertain. The V end lost 5 bases, the J end lost 2 bases, and 4 bases lay between the germline ends. Per germline, CDR1 SEHNR and CDR2 FQNEAQ (reference sequence). This CDR3 is 12 amino acids long. The complete variable domain, with remaining parts taken from reference TRBV7-9 and TRBJ1-3, reads DTGVSQNPRHKITKRGQNVTFRCDPISEHNRLYWYRQTLGQGPEFLTYFQNEAQLEKSRLLSDRFSAERPKGSFSTLEIQRTEQGDSAMYLCASSLTGNTIYFGEGSWLTVV.

This chain uses TRBV2 with TRBJ2-2; TRBD1 agrees at 8 bases. V lost 6 bases and J lost 0; bases outside the gene matches: 6. CDR1 SNHLY and CDR2 FYNNEI come from the germline V gene. The CDR3 covers 16 residues. CDR3 amino acids: CASRLQGASNTGELFF. The DNA of the CDR3 is TGTGCCAGCAGACTGCAGGGGGCCTCGAACACCGGGGAGCTGTTTTTT.

The rearrangement joins TRBV10-1 to TRBJ1-1, with D uncertain. Trimming left V 3 bases short and J 2 bases short, with 10 bases between. The CDR3 runs to 14 residues. Germline V CDR1 and CDR2: WNHNN, SYGVQD (reference sequence). CDR3 sequence (DNA): TGCGCCAGCAGTGACATGGGCAGTAACACTGAAGCTTTCTTT. Protein product: CASSDMGSNTEAFF.

The chain uses TRBV27 and TRBJ2-3, with D possibly being TRBD2 (6 bases). Germline loops: CDR1 MNHEY, CDR2 SMNVEV (reference sequence). Trimming pared 6 bases from V and 6 bases from J, leaving 13 bases between. The CDR3 is made up of 13 amino acids. As DNA, the CDR3 is TGTGCCAGCAGCCTCATGGCGGGGGATACGCAGTATTTT. Translating it yields CASSLMAGDTQYF.

Here the CDR3 reads CASSSGQGNYGYTF. The DNA for the CDR3 is TGTGCCAGCAGTTCTGGACAGGGGAACTATGGCTACACCTTC. V and J are TRBV6-1 and TRBJ1-2, with 9 bases that match TRBD1. The junction had 3 bases not matched to a gene; V was cut back by 5 bases and J by 2 bases. Germline lookup yields CDR1 MNHNS and CDR2 SASEGT. The CDR3 is 14 residues long.

The V and J genes are TRBV4-1 and TRBJ1-5; weak D call: TRBD1 (5 bases). Trimming took off 3 bases at V and 3 bases at J, with 21 bases between the two ends. The CDR3 is 18 residues long. Germline V gene sequence: CDR1 MGHRA, CDR2 YSYEKL. CDR3 in amino acids: CASSHPSGRQGLNQPQHF. The CDR3 nucleotides are TGCGCCAGCAGCCACCCATCTGGGAGGCAGGGCCTCAATCAGCCCCAGCATTTT.

V usage is TRBV11-2 and J usage is TRBJ1-2; 8 bases match TRBD1. Germline V gene sequence: CDR1 SGHAT, CDR2 FQNNGV. V was clipped by 4 bases and J by 6 bases; unmatched bases: 10. The length of the CDR3 is 15 residues. The CDR3 loop is CASSSSSRGQDGYTF. As DNA, the CDR3 is TGTGCCAGCAGCTCATCAAGCAGGGGGCAGGATGGCTACACCTTC.

The V and J genes are TRBV5-1 and TRBJ2-6; D is perhaps TRBD1 (5 bases). Trimming pared 0 bases from V and 2 bases from J, leaving 9 bases between. Germline values: CDR1 SGHRS, CDR2 YFSETQ. The CDR3 consists of 16 residues. The CDR3 spells CASSLEGVAGANVLTF. CDR3 nucleotide sequence: TGCGCCAGCAGCTTGGAAGGGGTGGCTGGGGCCAACGTCCTGACTTTC. The full variable domain, completed using reference TRBV5-1 and TRBJ2-6, is KAGVTQTPRYLIKTRGQQVTLSCSPISGHRSVSWYQQTPGQGLQFLFEYFSETQRNKGNFPGRFSGRQFSNSRSEMNVSTLELGDSALYLCASSLEGVAGANVLTFGAGSRLTVL.

The chain uses TRBV10-3 and TRBJ1-1; TRBD1 aligns across 8 bases. The CDR3 spans 16 residues. Germline loops: CDR1 ENHRY, CDR2 SYGVKD. V was clipped by 3 bases and J by 1 base; unmatched bases: 7. The CDR3 DNA is TGTGCCATCAGTGACCCAGGGACAGGCGGGAACACTGAAGCTTTCTTT. Translation: CAISDPGTGGNTEAFF.

The rearrangement uses TRBV7-8 and TRBJ2-1; a weak D match, TRBD1 (6 bases). The CDR3 runs to 12 residues. V gave up 5 bases and J gave up 10 bases, with 12 bases separating them. CDR1 is SGHVS and CDR2 is FQNEAQ in the germline V gene. The CDR3 reads CASSQDRQEQFF. CDR3 DNA sequence: TGTGCCAGCAGCCAAGACAGGCAGGAGCAGTTCTTC.

The genes are TRBV2 and TRBJ2-7; possibly TRBD1 for D (6 bases). Trimming took 7 bases from V and 7 from J, leaving 14 bases between them. In germline, CDR1 is SNHLY, CDR2 FYNNEI. CDR3 size: 12 residues. The CDR3 region is CASKGGAGEQYF. Written as DNA, the CDR3 is TGTGCCAGCAAAGGGGGAGCCGGGGAGCAGTACTTC.

This clone showed up just a few times. The chain's CDR3 is CAISSTGAEETQYF. The CDR3 bases are TGTGCCATCAGTTCGACAGGGGCGGAAGAGACCCAGTACTTC. The rearrangement joins TRBV10-3 to TRBJ2-5; the match to TRBD1 covers 8 bases. CDR3 size: 14 residues. CDR1 is ENHRY and CDR2 is SYGVKD in the germline V gene. The trim removed 5 bases at V and 3 bases at J, leaving 5 bases unmatched.

The chain couples TRBV5-1 to TRBJ1-2; 9 bases align to TRBD1. With V trimmed by 0 bases and J by 4 bases, 7 bases remained unmatched. CDR1 SGHRS and CDR2 YFSETQ come from the germline V gene. The CDR3 contains 16 residues. CDR3 amino acids: CASSLGSTGGVYGYTF. The CDR3 DNA is TGCGCCAGCAGCTTGGGGTCCACAGGGGGCGTCTATGGCTACACCTTC.

The J gene is TRBJ1-5, the V gene TRBV11-3; 8 bases line up with TRBD1. The CDR3 consists of 15 residues. Germline-derived CDR1 and CDR2 are SGHNT and YENEEA. V lost 2 bases to trimming and J lost 9 bases; unmatched junction nucleotides: 9. The CDR3 coding sequence is TGTGCCAGCAGCTTAATGTGGCAGGGGGCACGGCCCCAGCATTTT. Translating it yields CASSLMWQGARPQHF. Full variable domain (missing parts from reference TRBV11-3 and TRBJ1-5): EAGVVQSPRYKIIEKKQPVAFWCNPISGHNTLYWYLQNLGQGPELLIRYENEEAVDDSQLPKDRFSAERLKGVDSTLKIQPAELGDSAVYLCASSLMWQGARPQHFGDGTRLSIL.

The gene calls are TRBV7-2 and TRBJ1-5; D is unclear. The germline gives CDR1 SGHTA, CDR2 FQGNSA. This CDR3 has 15 residues. Trimming shortened V by 3 bases and J by 3 bases, and 12 bases separated the two germline ends. The CDR3 nucleotides are TGTGCCAGCAGCTTTAGCTCGGGGAACAATCAGCCCCAGCATTTT. Its translation: CASSFSSGNNQPQHF.

The chain links TRBV10-2 to TRBJ1-4; 8 bases map to TRBD1. The length of the CDR3 is 14 residues. V lost 6 bases to trimming and J lost 7 bases; unmatched junction nucleotides: 7. Germline assignment: CDR1 WSHSY and CDR2 SAAADI. CDR3 region: CASRTTGDSEKLFF. Written as DNA, the CDR3 is TGCGCCAGCAGAACGACAGGGGATAGTGAAAAACTGTTTTTT.